This entry features one T cell receptor (beta chain) sequence. The CDR3 has 13 amino acids. Trimming removed 5 bases at V and 6 bases at J, with 16 bases between. Per the germline V gene, CDR1 is GTSNPN and CDR2 is SVGIG (reference sequence). The record originates from a study of cytomegalovirus exposure and HLA in healthy donors. Looking at the study overall: HLA-typed donors were the source of approximately 85 million unique TCRs held in an early data release.

Use of 60 Vbeta and 13 Jbeta primers characterized the PCR. TCRdb's copy holds only in-frame clones and misses some; the assay was immunoSEQ multiplex PCR. The sample has 100,000 to 140,000 clones; 65% to 85% are singletons. The clonotype comes from a young man in good health and CMV-seronegative. The material sequenced was PBMCs. J is TRBJ1-2 and V is TRBV30; D may be TRBD1 (5 bases). Here the CDR3 DNA reads TGTGCCTGGGATGGGACCGCGGGAGATGGCTACACCTTC. Translated, it gives CAWDGTAGDGYTF.